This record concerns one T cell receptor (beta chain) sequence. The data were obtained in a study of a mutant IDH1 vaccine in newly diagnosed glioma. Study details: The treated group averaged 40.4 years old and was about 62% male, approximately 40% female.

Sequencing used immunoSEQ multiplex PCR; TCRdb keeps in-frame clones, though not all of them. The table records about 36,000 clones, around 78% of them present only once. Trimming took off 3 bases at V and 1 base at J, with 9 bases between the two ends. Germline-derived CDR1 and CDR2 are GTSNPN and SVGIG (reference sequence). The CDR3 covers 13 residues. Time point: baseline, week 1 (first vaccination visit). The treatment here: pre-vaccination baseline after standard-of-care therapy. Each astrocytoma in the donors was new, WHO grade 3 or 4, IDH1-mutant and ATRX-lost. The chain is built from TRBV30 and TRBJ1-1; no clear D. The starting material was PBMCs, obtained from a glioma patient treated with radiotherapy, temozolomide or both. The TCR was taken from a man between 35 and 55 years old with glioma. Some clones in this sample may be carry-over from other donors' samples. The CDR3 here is CAWRVDTNTEAFF. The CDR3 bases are TGTGCCTGGAGGGTCGACACGAACACTGAAGCTTTCTTT. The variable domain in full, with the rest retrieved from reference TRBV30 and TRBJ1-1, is SQTIHQWPATLVQPVGSPLSLECTVEGTSNPNLYWYRQAAGRGLQLLFYSVGIGQISSEVPQNLSASRPQDRQFILSSKKLLLSDSGFYLCAWRVDTNTEAFFGQGTRLTVV.